One and the same sample provided the 17 T cell receptor beta chains below, sequenced in a study of cytomegalovirus exposure and HLA in healthy donors. Only in-frame clones appear in the TCRdb table, and some are missing; sequencing was by immunoSEQ multiplex PCR. Of 150,000 or so clones listed, roughly 89% are singletons. Sequencing used PBMCs. These receptors were obtained from a woman aged 18-35 years in good health and CMV-seropositive.

The rearrangement uses TRBV29-1 and TRBJ2-3, with 9 bases identical to TRBD2. The CDR3 consists of 13 residues. Germline CDR1 and CDR2: SQVTM and ANQGSEA. Trimming took 6 bases from V and 4 from J; bases not matched to a gene: 5. This CDR3 is CSVRAGGSDTQYF. CDR3 sequence (DNA): TGCAGCGTCCGAGCGGGGGGATCAGATACGCAGTATTTT.

CDR3 sequence reads: CASSEGRGNQPQHF. CDR3 nucleotide sequence: TGTGCCAGCAGTGAAGGCAGGGGGAATCAGCCCCAGCATTTT. The chain employs TRBV2 and TRBJ1-5; 7 nucleotides line up with TRBD1. V was clipped by 1 base and J by 4 bases; unmatched bases: 1. The germline V gene encodes CDR1 SNHLY and CDR2 FYNNEI. The CDR3 sequence is 14 residues long.

There are a few counts of this clone. This chain links TRBV5-1 with TRBJ2-7, with 7 bases fitting TRBD1. This CDR3 region has 14 residues. Losses at the gene ends were 5 bases for V and 0 bases for J; bases not matched to a gene: 5. Germline V gene lookup returns CDR1 SGHRS and CDR2 YFSETQ. CDR3 protein: CASRGTESSYEQYF. DNA of the CDR3: TGCGCCAGCAGGGGGACAGAGAGCTCCTACGAGCAGTACTTC.

The chain uses TRBV9 and TRBJ2-3, with 7 bases that match TRBD2. The CDR3 length is 17 residues. J gave up 0 bases and V 0 bases, and 7 bases lay outside the gene matches. CDR1 is SGDLS and CDR2 is YYNGEE in the germline V gene. The CDR3 DNA reads as TGTGCCAGCAGCGTAGGGCGGGGGAGCTCTAGCACAGATACGCAGTATTTT. Its translation is CASSVGRGSSSTDTQYF.

The chain links TRBV10-1 to TRBJ2-1; TRBD2 might be the D (6 bases). The CDR3 is made up of 13 amino acids. V was pared by 0 bases and J by 7 bases, with 7 bases between. Germline V gene sequence: CDR1 WNHNN, CDR2 SYGVQD (reference sequence). CDR3 DNA: TGCGCCAGCAGTGAGTCGCGGGGTAATGAGCAGTTCTTC. It translates to CASSESRGNEQFF.

This rearrangement joins TRBV6-5 to TRBJ2-5, with 7 nucleotides matching TRBD2. Unmatched junction bases numbered 0, after V lost 5 bases and J lost 3 bases. The germline gives CDR1 MNHEY, CDR2 SVGAGI. The CDR3 spans 12 residues. DNA of the CDR3: TGTGCCAGCAGTAGCGGGGAAGAGACCCAGTACTTC. Translated, it gives CASSSGEETQYF.

The chain is built from TRBV10-3 and TRBJ2-5, with 15 bases fitting TRBD2. V was clipped by 3 bases and J by 4 bases; unmatched bases: 9. Germline CDR1 is ENHRY and CDR2 is SYGVKD. The CDR3 runs 18 residues. In DNA, the CDR3 is TGTGCCATCAGTGATTTGGGACTAGCGGGGGGCCGAGGAGAGACCCAGTACTTC. Translating it yields CAISDLGLAGGRGETQYF.

The chain joins TRBV27 to TRBJ1-6, with D possibly TRBD1 on 5 matching bases. Germline V lookup: CDR1 MNHEY, CDR2 SMNVEV (reference sequence). The CDR3 is made up of 15 amino acids. V dropped 4 bases and J dropped 8 bases, with 15 bases sitting between them. The CDR3 reads CASSYRTPRDSPLHF. The CDR3 nucleotides are TGTGCCAGCAGTTACAGGACCCCTCGGGATTCACCCCTCCACTTT.

The rearrangement joins TRBV18 to TRBJ1-4; 7 bases agree with TRBD1. After removal of 3 bases from V and 3 bases from J, the junction contained 1 base not matched to a gene. Looked up from germline, CDR1 is KGHSH and CDR2 is LQKENI. CDR3 length: 14 amino acids. The CDR3 region has the DNA TGTGCCAGCTCACCGGGACAGTCTAATGAAAAACTGTTTTTT. This gives the protein CASSPGQSNEKLFF.

The rearrangement joins TRBV6-1 to TRBJ2-5; perhaps TRBD2 as D (6 bases). This CDR3 spans 13 amino acids. In germline, CDR1 is MNHNS, CDR2 SASEGT. V was shortened by 7 bases and J by 5 bases, with 14 bases between the two germline ends. CDR3 residues: CASIRGTGETQYF. The CDR3 DNA reads as TGTGCCAGCATACGGGGGACGGGGGAGACCCAGTACTTC.

This chain connects TRBV7-9 to TRBJ1-2, with 10 positions matching TRBD1. CDR3 length: 13 residues. CDR1 and CDR2 from the germline V gene are SEHNR and FQNEAQ (reference sequence). V shed 6 bases and J 6 bases; nucleotides not matched to a gene: 4. DNA for the CDR3: TGTGCCAGCAGACTGGACAGGGGGGATGGCTACACCTTC. Translating it yields CASRLDRGDGYTF.

CDR3 DNA: TGTGCCAGCAGTTTATGGGACAGAGTAGCTGGAAACACCATATATTTT. This translates into CASSLWDRVAGNTIYF. J is TRBJ1-3 and V is TRBV28, with TRBD1 as a possible D gene (6 bases). The germline gives CDR1 MDHEN, CDR2 SYDVKM. There are 16 residues in the CDR3. Trimming left V 0 bases short and J 2 bases short, with 11 bases between.

The chain recombines TRBV9 with TRBJ2-7; D is possibly TRBD2 (5 bases). Germline V gene data show CDR1 as SGDLS and CDR2 as YYNGEE. Trimming pared 3 bases from V and 6 bases from J, leaving 10 bases between. This CDR3 is built from 12 residues. The CDR3 coding sequence is TGTGCCAGCAGCGCCGGGGTGGCCGAGCAGTACTTC. As protein: CASSAGVAEQYF.

This CDR3 reads CATRGGATNYGYTF. The CDR3, as DNA: TGTGCCACCCGGGGAGGGGCCACGAACTATGGCTACACCTTC. The genes are TRBV19 and TRBJ1-2, with D maybe TRBD1 (5 bases). The V and J ends lost 10 bases and 2 bases respectively, with 17 bases between them. Per germline, CDR1 LNHDA and CDR2 SQIVND (reference sequence). The CDR3 is 14 residues long.

The count of this clone is one. The chain links TRBV5-1 to TRBJ2-5; TRBD1 aligns across 7 bases. The ends lost 0 bases at V and 1 base at J; junction bases unmatched: 3. The CDR3 covers 15 residues. Germline V gene sequence: CDR1 SGHRS, CDR2 YFSETQ. CDR3 in amino acids: CASSLGDRAQETQYF. The CDR3 DNA follows: TGCGCCAGCAGCTTGGGCGACAGGGCCCAAGAGACCCAGTACTTC.

This chain joins TRBV30 and TRBJ2-7; no clear D. Trimming left V 0 bases short and J 9 bases short, with 9 bases between. The CDR3 loop spans 11 amino acids. Germline CDR1 and CDR2: GTSNPN and SVGIG (reference sequence). CDR3 coding DNA: TGTGCCTGGAGTGTACTTACCGGGCAGTACTTC. Protein sequence: CAWSVLTGQYF.

In this sample, this clone turned up once. The chain combines TRBV7-6 with TRBJ2-2; TRBD2 matches 8 bases. Germline loops: CDR1 SGHVS, CDR2 FNYEAQ. The junction had 12 bases not matched to a gene; V was cut back by 5 bases and J by 4 bases. The CDR3 extends over 17 amino acids. CDR3 region: CASSPSPGGEGTGELFF. The DNA of the CDR3 is TGTGCCAGCAGCCCTTCTCCCGGGGGGGAGGGCACCGGGGAGCTGTTTTTT. Combining the CDR3 with reference TRBV7-6 and TRBJ2-2 gives the whole variable domain GAGVSQSPRYKVTKRGQDVALRCDPISGHVSLYWYRQALGQGPEFLTYFNYEAQQDKSGLPNDRFSAERPEGSISTLTIQRTEQRDSAMYRCASSPSPGGEGTGELFFGEGSRLTVL.